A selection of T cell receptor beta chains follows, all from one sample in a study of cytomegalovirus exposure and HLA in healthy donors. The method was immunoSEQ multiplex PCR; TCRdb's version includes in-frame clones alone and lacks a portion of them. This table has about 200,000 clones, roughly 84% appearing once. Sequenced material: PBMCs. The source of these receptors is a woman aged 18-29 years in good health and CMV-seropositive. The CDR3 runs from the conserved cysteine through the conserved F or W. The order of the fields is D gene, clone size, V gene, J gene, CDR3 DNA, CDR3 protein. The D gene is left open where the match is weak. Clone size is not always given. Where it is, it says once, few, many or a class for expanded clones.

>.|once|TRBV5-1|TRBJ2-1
TGCGCCAGCAGCTTTAAGCAGGGCTCCTACAATGAGCAGTTCTTC
CASSFKQGSYNEQFF
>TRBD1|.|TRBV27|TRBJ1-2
TGTGCCAGCACGAGTTGGAGACAGGGTTTCGATCTCTATGGCTACACCTTC
CASTSWRQGFDLYGYTF
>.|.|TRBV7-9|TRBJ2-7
TGTGCCAGCAGCGCGGACAGATCCTACGAGCAGTACTTC
CASSADRSYEQYF
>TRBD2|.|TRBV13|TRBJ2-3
TGTGCCAGCAGCTTAACTAGCGGGAGGGTTGCCGGCACAGATACGCAGTATTTT
CASSLTSGRVAGTDTQYF
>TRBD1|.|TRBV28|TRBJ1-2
TGTGCCACCTTTGATCTCGGACAGGGGGTTTCTAACTATGGCTACACCTTC
CATFDLGQGVSNYGYTF
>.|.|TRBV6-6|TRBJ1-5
TGTGCCAGCAGTGCAGGGAGCAATCAGCCCCAGCATTTT
CASSAGSNQPQHF
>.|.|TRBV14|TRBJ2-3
TGTGCCAGCAGCCAAGCTTGGCAGGGTTTCGATACGCAGTATTTT
CASSQAWQGFDTQYF
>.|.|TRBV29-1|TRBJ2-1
TGCAGCGTCAGGTTCGGCAGGGAAAACAATGAGCAGTTCTTC
CSVRFGRENNEQFF
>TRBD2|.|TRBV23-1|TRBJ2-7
TGCGCCAGCAGTCAAAGAACACAGCGGGAGCGTTACGAGCAGTACTTC
CASSQRTQRERYEQYF
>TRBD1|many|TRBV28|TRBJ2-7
TGTGCCAGCACTTCCTCTCGGGACAGGCAGTACTTC
CASTSSRDRQYF
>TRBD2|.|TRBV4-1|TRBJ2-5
TGCGCCAGCAGCAGGGCTAGCGGGTACCAAGAGACCCAGTACTTC
CASSRASGYQETQYF
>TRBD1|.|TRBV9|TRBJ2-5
TGTGCCAGCAGCGCGGGACAGGGGAGGGAGACCCAGTACTTC
CASSAGQGRETQYF
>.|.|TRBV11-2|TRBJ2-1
TGTGCCAGCAGCCGAGCACAGGTCGATGAGCAGTTCTTC
CASSRAQVDEQFF
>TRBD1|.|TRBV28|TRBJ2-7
TGTGCCAGCAGAGAGGGACAGGGGAGTCCCTACGAGCAGTACTTC
CASREGQGSPYEQYF
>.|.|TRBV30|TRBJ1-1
TGTGCCTGGACTCAGGGGACTGAAGCTTTCTTT
CAWTQGTEAFF
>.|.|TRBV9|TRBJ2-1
TGTGCCAGCAGCGTAGCTACTAGGACGTCATCCTACAATGAGCAGTTCTTC
CASSVATRTSSYNEQFF
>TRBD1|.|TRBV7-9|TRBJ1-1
TGTGCCAGCAGCTCCGGGACAGGGGTGAACACTGAAGCTTTCTTT
CASSSGTGVNTEAFF
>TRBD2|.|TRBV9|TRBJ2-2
TGTGCCAGCAGCGTAGTTTCTAGCGGGGGCGGGGAGCTGTTTTTT
CASSVVSSGGGELFF
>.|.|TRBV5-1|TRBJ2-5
TGCGCCAGCAGCCTCGAGAGTCAGGGGAAAGAGACCCAGTACTTC
CASSLESQGKETQYF
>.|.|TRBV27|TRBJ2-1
TGTGCCAGCAGTTTATCGAGTCTAGCAGCCCGGTATGAGCAGTTCTTC
CASSLSSLAARYEQFF
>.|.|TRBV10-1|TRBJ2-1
TGCGCCAGCAGTCATCCCTCGGGGAGCCATGAGCAGTTCTTC
CASSHPSGSHEQFF
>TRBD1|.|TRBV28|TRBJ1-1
TGTGCCAGCAGTGGACAGGATCCTACCTCTTTT
CASSGQDPTSF
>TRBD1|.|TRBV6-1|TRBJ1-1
TGTGCCAGCAGTGTGACAGGGCGGACTGAAGCTTTCTTT
CASSVTGRTEAFF
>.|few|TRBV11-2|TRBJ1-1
TGTGCCAGCAGCGCCAGAAGGGGGAACACTGAAGCTTTCTTT
CASSARRGNTEAFF
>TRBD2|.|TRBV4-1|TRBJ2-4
TGCGCCAGCAGCCTAGGGACTAGCGGGAGTAAGGGGAACATTCAGTACTTC
CASSLGTSGSKGNIQYF
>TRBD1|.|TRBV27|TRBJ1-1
TGTGCCAGCAGTCTAAGGACAGGGCTGACTGAAGCTTTCTTT
CASSLRTGLTEAFF
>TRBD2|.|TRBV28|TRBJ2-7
TGTGCCAGCTTTCCTAGTAGCGGGGACTCCTACGAGCAGTACTTC
CASFPSSGDSYEQYF
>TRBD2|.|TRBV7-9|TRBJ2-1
TGTGCCAGCAGCCTCTCGGGAGGCGGGAGCTACAATGAGCAGTTCTTC
CASSLSGGGSYNEQFF
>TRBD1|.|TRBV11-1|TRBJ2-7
TGTGCCAGCAGCACGAGGGGGCCCTACGAGCAGTACTTC
CASSTRGPYEQYF
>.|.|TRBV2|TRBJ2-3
TGTGCCAGCAAGGAGGACGGGAGCACAGATACGCAGTATTTT
CASKEDGSTDTQYF
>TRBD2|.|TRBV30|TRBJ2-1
TGTGCCTGGAGCCCCCGGGAGACTAGCGCTTACAATGAGCAGTTCTTC
CAWSPRETSAYNEQFF
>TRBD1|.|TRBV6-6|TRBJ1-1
TGTGCCAGCAGGGACAGGGCTTTCACTGAAGCTTTCTTT
CASRDRAFTEAFF
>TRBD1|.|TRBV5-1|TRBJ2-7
TGCGCCAGCAGCCGCAGTTCCGGGACAGCCATACCTTTCGAGCAGTACTTC
CASSRSSGTAIPFEQYF
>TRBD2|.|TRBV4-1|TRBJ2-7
TGCGCCAGCAGCCAATTCCGTCCTGACAGCCTTAGCGGGATAGCCCACGAGCAGTACTTC
CASSQFRPDSLSGIAHEQYF
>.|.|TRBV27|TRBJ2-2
TGTGCCAGCAGTTTACGGAGCGGGGAGCTGTTTTTT
CASSLRSGELFF
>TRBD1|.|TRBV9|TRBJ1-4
TGTGCCAGCAGCGTAGAGGGGGCAAATGAAAAACTGTTTTTT
CASSVEGANEKLFF
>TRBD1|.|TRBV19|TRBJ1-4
TGTGCCACTATTGGACAGGGATATGAAAAACTGTTTTTT
CATIGQGYEKLFF
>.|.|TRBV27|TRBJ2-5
TGTGCCAGCAGTTTAATGGGCACCAACCAAGAGACCCAGTACTTC
CASSLMGTNQETQYF
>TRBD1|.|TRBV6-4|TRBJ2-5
TGTGCCAGCAGTGACCCCGGACAGGCAAGAAGAGAGGCCCAGTACTTC
CASSDPGQARREAQYF
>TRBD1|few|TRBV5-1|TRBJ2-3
TGCGCCAGCAGCTACGGACAGGAAGGGGATACGCAGTATTTT
CASSYGQEGDTQYF
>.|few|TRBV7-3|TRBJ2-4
TGTGCCAGCAGCTGCGGGGCGTCGCTAGCCAAAAACATTCAGTACTTC
CASSCGASLAKNIQYF
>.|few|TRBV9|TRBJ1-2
TGTGCCAGCAGCGTAGCTTTAGCGGCCACTAACTATGGCTACACCTTC
CASSVALAATNYGYTF
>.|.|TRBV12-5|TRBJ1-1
TGTGCTAGTGCCCTGGGGGGTACGAACACTGAAGCTTTCTTT
CASALGGTNTEAFF
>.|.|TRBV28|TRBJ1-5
TGTGCCAGCAGTTTCCTGACAGGCTACAATCAGCCCCAGCATTTT
CASSFLTGYNQPQHF
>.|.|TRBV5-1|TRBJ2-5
TGCGCCAGCAGCTGGACTATCGAAGAGACCCAGTACTTC
CASSWTIEETQYF
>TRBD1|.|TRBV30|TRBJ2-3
TGTGCCTGGAGTGGTGGGGACAGTAGCACAGATACGCAGTATTTT
CAWSGGDSSTDTQYF
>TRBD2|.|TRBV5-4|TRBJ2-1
TGTGCCAGCAGTTCACCGGGACTAGGGACCAATGAGCAGTTCTTC
CASSSPGLGTNEQFF
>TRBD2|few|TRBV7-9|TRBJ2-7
TGTGCCAGCAGCTTAGGCGGTAGGGACTACTACGAGCAGTACTTC
CASSLGGRDYYEQYF
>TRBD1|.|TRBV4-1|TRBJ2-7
TGCGCCAGCAGCCAAGAAGTGGTCCGGGACAGTGGAGCCTACGAGCAGTACTTC
CASSQEVVRDSGAYEQYF
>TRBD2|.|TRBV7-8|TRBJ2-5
TGTGCCAGCAGCTTATTGCGGGAGCTGGAGACCCAGTACTTC
CASSLLRELETQYF
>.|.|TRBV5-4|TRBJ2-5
TGTGCCAGCAGCCCACAGCGAGCGGCCCAGGAGACCCAGTACTTC
CASSPQRAAQETQYF
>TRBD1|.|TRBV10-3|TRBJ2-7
TGTGCCATCAGTGAGTCGCGGTTGACAGGGGACGAGCAGTACTTC
CAISESRLTGDEQYF
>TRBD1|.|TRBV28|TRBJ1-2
TGTGCCAGCAGCACAGGGGGCTATGGCTACACCTTC
CASSTGGYGYTF
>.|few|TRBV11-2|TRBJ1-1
TGTGCCAGCAGCTTCAGGGGCGTGGACACTGAAGCTTTCTTT
CASSFRGVDTEAFF
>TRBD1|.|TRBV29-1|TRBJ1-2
TGCAGCGTTGAACCAGGGACAGGGAGGACCTTC
CSVEPGTGRTF
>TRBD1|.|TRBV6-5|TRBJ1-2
TGTGCCAGCAGTCTCCGGGACAGGGGTGGCTACACCTTC
CASSLRDRGGYTF